This entry concerns a single TCR beta chain. Different DNA sequences within this sample yield the same CDR3. This entry belongs to a study of blood T cell repertoires in COVID-19. Looking at the study overall: From T cells, B-cell-depleted T cells, or PBMCs came the material, which was cDNA or gDNA.

Profiling relied on immunoSEQ multiplex PCR, and the TCRdb table lists in-frame clones only, not all of them. The data hold about 210,000 clones, with around 80% observed a single time. V was shortened by 0 bases and J by 4 bases, with 14 bases between the two germline ends. Germline CDR1 is SGHRS and CDR2 is YFSETQ. The CDR3 runs to 15 residues. The sequencing sample was made of peripheral blood. This TCR was recovered from a middle-aged woman with acute or convalescent COVID-19. The chain employs TRBV5-1 and TRBJ2-7; D possibly corresponds to TRBD2 (6 bases). CDR3 coding DNA: TGCGCCAGCAGCTTGGAAGCAGGTAGCGGATACGAGCAGTACTTC. Translated, it gives CASSLEAGSGYEQYF.